Each of the 27 T cell receptor beta chains below was sequenced from the same sample in a study of cytomegalovirus exposure and HLA in healthy donors. Both 60 Vbeta primers and 13 Jbeta primers went into the PCR. Generated by immunoSEQ multiplex PCR, the TCRdb table keeps only in-frame clones and is missing some. Here the sample spans about 120,000 clones, over 60% being singletons. The sequencing input was PBMCs. The receptors stem from a human donor in good health.

The chain combines TRBV11-3 with TRBJ2-2; the D gene is possibly TRBD2 (6 bases). V was trimmed by 3 bases and J by 2 bases, leaving 16 bases between them. Germline CDR1 SGHNT, CDR2 YENEEA. The CDR3 totals 17 residues. The CDR3 DNA follows: TGTGCCAGCAGCTTTTTACCGGGACTTCTCAACACCGGGGAGCTGTTTTTT. Translating gives CASSFLPGLLNTGELFF.

The chain is built from TRBV27 and TRBJ2-1; perhaps TRBD1 as D (6 bases). Germline values: CDR1 MNHEY, CDR2 SMNVEV (reference sequence). This CDR3 has 16 residues. Trimming cost V 6 bases and J 7 bases, with 22 bases left between them. CDR3 sequence reads: CASSTQGPMLLNEQFF. CDR3 in DNA: TGTGCCAGCAGCACTCAGGGGCCCATGCTTTTAAATGAGCAGTTCTTC.

In this sample, this clone turned up once. The rearrangement links TRBV7-9 to TRBJ2-1, with D hard to call. V lost 7 bases to trimming and J lost 12 bases, with 13 bases between them. The V gene's germline CDR1 is SEHNR and CDR2 FQNEAQ (reference sequence). CDR3 length: 11 amino acids. The CDR3 spells CASTYRGPQFF. The CDR3 region has the DNA TGTGCCAGCACCTATCGAGGCCCGCAGTTCTTC.

The chain combines TRBV12-5 with TRBJ2-1; 8 bases line up with TRBD1. Germline CDR1 is LGHNT and CDR2 is FRNRAP. The CDR3 extends over 17 amino acids. V was clipped by 1 base and J by 3 bases; unmatched bases: 8. This CDR3 reads CASGLADGDRSYNEQFF. As DNA, the CDR3 is TGTGCTAGTGGTTTGGCCGATGGGGACAGGAGCTACAATGAGCAGTTCTTC.

The chain is built from TRBV20-1 and TRBJ2-7; D gene ambiguous. This CDR3 is 11 amino acids long. V lost 5 bases, J lost 2 bases, and 7 bases lay in between. The germline gives CDR1 DFQATT, CDR2 SNEGSKA (reference sequence). The CDR3 region has the DNA TGCAGTGCTCCGCAGGCCTACGAGCAGTACTTC. Translating it yields CSAPQAYEQYF.

The rearrangement uses TRBV27 and TRBJ2-7, with 7 positions matching TRBD1. The CDR3 is 14 amino acids. Germline V CDR1 and CDR2: MNHEY, SMNVEV (reference sequence). V was clipped by 5 bases and J by 2 bases; unmatched bases: 6. The CDR3 reads CASSLGQAPYEQYF. The CDR3 nucleotides are TGTGCCAGCAGTCTAGGACAGGCCCCCTACGAGCAGTACTTC.

This chain joins TRBV5-6 and TRBJ1-3, with D possibly TRBD1 on 6 matching bases. This CDR3 is 13 amino acids long. Trimming took 4 bases from V and 8 from J, leaving 13 bases between them. Per the germline V gene, CDR1 is SGHDT and CDR2 is YYEEEE. Here the CDR3 reads CASSTQGMDTIYF. CDR3 sequence (DNA): TGTGCCAGCAGCACTCAGGGGATGGACACCATATATTTT.

The sample holds a few counts of this clone. The V and J genes are TRBV5-1 and TRBJ2-3; D unclear. Germline V lookup: CDR1 SGHRS, CDR2 YFSETQ. V gave up 4 bases and J gave up 6 bases, with 6 bases separating them. This CDR3 has 11 amino acids. The CDR3 protein is CASSQQDTQYF. CDR3 DNA: TGCGCCAGCAGCCAACAGGATACGCAGTATTTT.

The V call is TRBV7-6, the J call TRBJ2-5, with D possibly matching TRBD2 (5 bases). From germline, CDR1 is SGHVS and CDR2 FNYEAQ. This CDR3 region has 13 residues. Trimming took 1 base from V and 9 from J, leaving 12 bases between them. Here the CDR3 reads CASSLVGGRAQYF. For the CDR3, the DNA is TGTGCCAGCAGCTTAGTTGGAGGACGGGCCCAGTACTTC.

The CDR3 here is CASSISSATNEKLFF. The CDR3, as DNA: TGTGCCAGTAGTATATCCTCCGCAACTAATGAAAAACTGTTTTTT. This chain uses TRBV19 with TRBJ1-4; D not certain. This CDR3 is built from 15 residues. Germline values: CDR1 LNHDA, CDR2 SQIVND (reference sequence). Trimming pared 2 bases from V and 0 bases from J, leaving 7 bases between.

This sequence joins TRBV19 and TRBJ1-1, with D possibly matching TRBD1 (5 bases). Between the trimmed V and J ends, which lost 6 bases and 2 bases, there was a span of 16 bases. The length of the CDR3 is 15 residues. Germline V gene lookup returns CDR1 LNHDA and CDR2 SQIVND (reference sequence). The CDR3 nucleotides are TGTGCCAGTAGCCGGGGGAGGGGCCTCAACACTGAAGCTTTCTTT. Translation gives CASSRGRGLNTEAFF.

V is TRBV6-5 and J is TRBJ2-3, with D tentatively TRBD2 (6 bases). The germline V gene encodes CDR1 MNHEY and CDR2 SVGAGI. The V gene lost 7 bases and the J gene lost 3 bases, with 14 bases spanning the gap. The CDR3 contains 14 residues. CDR3 residues: CASTGVGATDTQYF. For the CDR3, the DNA is TGTGCCAGCACGGGAGTCGGGGCGACAGATACGCAGTATTTT.

The chain has TRBV7-6 and TRBJ1-1, with 7 bases matching TRBD1. Germline trimming cut 1 base from V and 2 bases from J; bases unmatched to any gene: 1. The CDR3 has 14 residues. Germline CDR1 is SGHVS and CDR2 is FNYEAQ. CDR3: CASSLGQGNTEAFF. CDR3 sequence (DNA): TGTGCCAGCAGCTTAGGACAGGGAAACACTGAAGCTTTCTTT.

This clone was picked up one time. The rearrangement uses TRBV7-9 and TRBJ1-2, with D uncertain. Germline V gene lookup returns CDR1 SEHNR and CDR2 FQNEAQ (reference sequence). V was cut by 2 bases and J by 5 bases, with 9 bases left in between. CDR3 size: 13 residues. CDR3 sequence: CASSLSGRYGYTF. In nucleotides, the CDR3 is TGTGCCAGCAGCTTATCAGGCAGATATGGCTACACCTTC. The full variable domain, in which reference TRBV7-9 and TRBJ1-2 provide the parts outside the CDR3, is DTGVSQNPRHKITKRGQNVTFRCDPISEHNRLYWYRQTLGQGPEFLTYFQNEAQLEKSRLLSDRFSAERPKGSFSTLEIQRTEQGDSAMYLCASSLSGRYGYTFGSGTRLTVV.

The chain combines TRBV5-6 with TRBJ2-7, with D perhaps TRBD1 (6 bases). Between the trimmed V and J ends, which lost 4 bases and 3 bases, there was a span of 14 bases. The V gene's germline CDR1 is SGHDT and CDR2 YYEEEE. The CDR3 has 14 amino acids. CDR3 in amino acids: CASSPRVDSYEQYF. CDR3 coding DNA: TGTGCCAGCAGCCCTAGGGTGGACAGCTACGAGCAGTACTTC.

The CDR3 protein is CASSPGTTLGLYNEQFF. CDR3 DNA: TGCGCCAGCAGCCCTGGGACTACGCTCGGGTTATACAATGAGCAGTTCTTC. The V gene is TRBV5-1, the J gene TRBJ2-1, with TRBD2 matching 7 bases. V gave up 4 bases and J gave up 4 bases; unmatched junction bases: 14. Germline V gene sequence: CDR1 SGHRS, CDR2 YFSETQ. The CDR3 has 17 residues.

This chain links TRBV28 with TRBJ2-2; 12 bases align to TRBD2. This CDR3 region has 18 residues. The junction had 13 bases not matched to a gene; V was cut back by 5 bases and J by 6 bases. Germline values: CDR1 MDHEN, CDR2 SYDVKM. The chain's CDR3 is CASSPTSSGGANAGELFF. The DNA of the CDR3 is TGTGCCAGCAGTCCAACTTCTAGCGGGGGGGCGAATGCCGGGGAGCTGTTTTTT.

V is TRBV5-6 and J is TRBJ2-7, with D possibly being TRBD1 (6 bases). V shed 2 bases and J shed 4 bases, with 16 bases lying between them. The CDR3 loop spans 15 amino acids. Germline lookup yields CDR1 SGHDT and CDR2 YYEEEE. Here the CDR3 reads CASSFGGQGLYEQYF. CDR3 sequence (DNA): TGTGCCAGCAGCTTTGGTGGGCAGGGGTTGTACGAGCAGTACTTC.

The V call is TRBV5-6, the J call TRBJ2-5; 7 nucleotides align to TRBD2. This CDR3 is built from 15 residues. The germline V gene encodes CDR1 SGHDT and CDR2 YYEEEE. Losses at the gene ends were 4 bases for V and 4 bases for J; bases not matched to a gene: 10. The CDR3 reads CASSDATSSPETQYF. In nucleotides, the CDR3 is TGTGCCAGCAGCGACGCGACTAGCTCTCCAGAGACCCAGTACTTC.

CDR3 nucleotide sequence: TGCGCCAGCAGCCCGTTACTAGCGGGGGGCACCGTCCAAGAGACCCAGTACTTC. Translation: CASSPLLAGGTVQETQYF. The genes are TRBV4-1 and TRBJ2-5, with TRBD2 matching over 12 bases. The J segment lost 1 base and the V segment lost 4 bases, leaving 10 bases of the junction unmatched. CDR1 MGHRA and CDR2 YSYEKL come from the germline V gene. This CDR3 spans 18 amino acids.

A word on this clone: The germline gene is not matched at one end of the junction; a read error may be the cause. The sample carries other DNA sequences with the same CDR3. The chain uses TRBV10-3 and TRBJ1-4; D perhaps matches TRBD1 (5 bases). The CDR3 spans 15 residues. CDR1 ENHRY and CDR2 SYGVKD come from the germline V gene. DNA of the CDR3: TGTGCCATCAGTGACCCCGGCAGGGTAGGCGAAAAACTGTTTTTC. Translating gives CAISDPGRVGEKLFF.

V and J are TRBV7-9 and TRBJ1-4, with D unclear. Germline V CDR1 and CDR2: SEHNR, FQNEAQ (reference sequence). V gave up 5 bases and J gave up 5 bases, with 15 bases separating them. This CDR3 region has 15 residues. The CDR3 DNA follows: TGTGCCAGCAGCACCTACATACTAAGAAATGAAAAACTGTTTTTT. The encoded protein is CASSTYILRNEKLFF.

The CDR3 loop is CASSSIPGRFQETQYF. In DNA form, the CDR3 reads TGTGCCAGCAGTTCCATACCCGGTCGTTTCCAAGAGACCCAGTACTTC. The chain combines TRBV28 with TRBJ2-5; no reliable D call. The CDR3 extends over 16 amino acids. Trimming shortened V by 4 bases and J by 1 base, and 16 bases separated the two germline ends. CDR1 and CDR2 (germline): MDHEN, SYDVKM. Full variable domain (remainder filled in from reference TRBV28 and TRBJ2-5): DVKVTQSSRYLVKRTGEKVFLECVQDMDHENMFWYRQDPGLGLRLIYFSYDVKMKEKGDIPEGYSVSREKKERFSLILESASTNQTSMYLCASSSIPGRFQETQYFGPGTRLLVL.

The chain recombines TRBV6-5 with TRBJ2-1, with a possible D match to TRBD2 (6 bases). Germline CDR1 reads MNHEY; CDR2 reads SVGAGI. The V end lost 10 bases, the J end lost 7 bases, and 17 bases lay between the germline ends. The CDR3 extends over 13 amino acids. The CDR3: CATAGSPYNEQFF. In DNA form, the CDR3 reads TGTGCCACCGCGGGGTCCCCTTATAATGAGCAGTTCTTC.

This clone has just one count. The chain carries TRBV5-1 and TRBJ2-3; 9 nucleotides align to TRBD1. Germline V gene data show CDR1 as SGHRS and CDR2 as YFSETQ. With 5 bases clipped from V and 6 bases from J, the junction kept 7 bases outside the gene matches. CDR3 length: 14 residues. CDR3 in amino acids: CASSPGTGFDTQYF. CDR3 nucleotides: TGCGCCAGCAGTCCCGGGACAGGGTTCGATACGCAGTATTTT.

The CDR3 DNA is TGTGCCAGCAGCCCGGGACTTCTCTACGAGCAGTACTTC. Its translation: CASSPGLLYEQYF. The chain couples TRBV13 to TRBJ2-7, with a possible D match to TRBD2 (6 bases). Trimming pared 5 bases from V and 3 bases from J, leaving 11 bases between. Germline loops: CDR1 PRHDT, CDR2 FYEKMQ (reference sequence). The CDR3 contains 13 residues.

The rearrangement links TRBV9 to TRBJ1-5; 9 nucleotides match TRBD1. Trimming took 3 bases from V and 0 from J; bases not matched to a gene: 1. This CDR3 has 15 amino acids. CDR1 and CDR2 (germline): SGDLS, YYNGEE. The CDR3 region is CASSATGGSNQPQHF. The CDR3 nucleotides are TGTGCCAGCAGCGCGACAGGGGGTAGCAATCAGCCCCAGCATTTT.